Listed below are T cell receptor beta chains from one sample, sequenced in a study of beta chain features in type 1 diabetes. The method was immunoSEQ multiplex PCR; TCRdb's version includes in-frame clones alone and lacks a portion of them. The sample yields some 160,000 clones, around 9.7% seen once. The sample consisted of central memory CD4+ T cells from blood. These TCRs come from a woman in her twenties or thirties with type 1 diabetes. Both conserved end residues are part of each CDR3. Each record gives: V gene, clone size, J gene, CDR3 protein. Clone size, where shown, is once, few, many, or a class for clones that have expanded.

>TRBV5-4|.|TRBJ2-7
CASSLLAGVVEQYF
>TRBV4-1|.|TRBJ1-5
CASSLNTGTGDQPQHF
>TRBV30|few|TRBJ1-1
CAWIARGDYFAEAFF
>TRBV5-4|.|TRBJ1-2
CASSSTQAYGYTF
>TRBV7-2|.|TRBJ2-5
CASSLVGNRARETQYF
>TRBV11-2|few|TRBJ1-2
CASSSGPGSGVYGYTF
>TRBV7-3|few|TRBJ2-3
CASSFGDRSTDTQYF
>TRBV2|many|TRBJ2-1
CASSGNYPSEQFF
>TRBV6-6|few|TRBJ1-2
CASSYSSQVYGYTF
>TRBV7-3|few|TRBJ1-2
CASSFDEGGYTF
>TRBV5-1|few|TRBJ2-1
CASSLGVASLNEQFF
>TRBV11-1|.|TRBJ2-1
CASSTGLEYNEQFF
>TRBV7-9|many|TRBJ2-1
CASSSGTILYEQFF
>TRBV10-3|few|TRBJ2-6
CAISVVSGANVLTF
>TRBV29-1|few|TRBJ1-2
CSVAGQSYGYTF
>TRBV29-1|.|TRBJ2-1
CSVERGGYEQFF
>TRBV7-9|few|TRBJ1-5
CASSPSTGDQPQHF
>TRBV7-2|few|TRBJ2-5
CASSPPGLSEYF
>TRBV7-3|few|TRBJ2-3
CASSPSGDVTDTQYF
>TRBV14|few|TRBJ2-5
CASSQDTGGTQYF
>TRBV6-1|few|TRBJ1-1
CASTPGGMNTEAFF
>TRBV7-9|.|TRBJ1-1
CASSLEQANSEAFF
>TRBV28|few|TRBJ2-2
CASTKLAGGNTGELFF
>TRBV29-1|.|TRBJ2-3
CSVVLADTDTQYF
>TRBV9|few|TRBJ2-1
CASSVGTSGSNEQFF
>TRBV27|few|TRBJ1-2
CASSLSRQGLGGYTF
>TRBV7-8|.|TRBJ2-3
CASSLEALRDTQYF
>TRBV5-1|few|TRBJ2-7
CASSSTLAGSYEQYF
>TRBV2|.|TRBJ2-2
CASSVTSGWKSKDTGELFF
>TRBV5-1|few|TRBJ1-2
CASSPGDGGAYGYTF
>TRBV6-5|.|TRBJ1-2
CASSYSDSYYGYTF